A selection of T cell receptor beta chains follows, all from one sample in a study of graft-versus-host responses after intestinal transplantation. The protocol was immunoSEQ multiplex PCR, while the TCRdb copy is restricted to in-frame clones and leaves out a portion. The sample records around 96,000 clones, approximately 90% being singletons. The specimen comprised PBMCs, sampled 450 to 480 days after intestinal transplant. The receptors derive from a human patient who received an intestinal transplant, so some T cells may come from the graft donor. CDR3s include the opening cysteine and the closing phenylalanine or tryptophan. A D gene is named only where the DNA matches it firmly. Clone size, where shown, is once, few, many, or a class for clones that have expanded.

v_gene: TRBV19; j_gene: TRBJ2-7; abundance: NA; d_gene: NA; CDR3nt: TGTGCCAGTAAGGCGGGGCCCACCTACGAGCAGTACTTC; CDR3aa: CASKAGPTYEQYF
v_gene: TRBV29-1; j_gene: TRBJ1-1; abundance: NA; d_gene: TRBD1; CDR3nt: TGCAGCGTGGGACAGGGAGGCACTGAAGCTTTCTTT; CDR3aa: CSVGQGGTEAFF
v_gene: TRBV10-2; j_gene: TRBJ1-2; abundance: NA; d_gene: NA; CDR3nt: TGCGCCATACGACAGCCCTATGGCTACACCTTC; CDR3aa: CAIRQPYGYTF
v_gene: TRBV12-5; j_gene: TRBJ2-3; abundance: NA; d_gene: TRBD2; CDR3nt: TGTGCTAGTGGTTTGTTCAGCGGGGGGGTTAGCACAGATACGCAGTATTTT; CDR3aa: CASGLFSGGVSTDTQYF
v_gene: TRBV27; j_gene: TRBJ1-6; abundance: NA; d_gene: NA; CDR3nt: TGTGCCAGCAGTTTCCTGAATTCACCCCTCCACTTT; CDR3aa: CASSFLNSPLHF
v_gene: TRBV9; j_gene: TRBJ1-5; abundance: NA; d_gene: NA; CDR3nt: TGTGCCAGCGGGGGGGGCAATCAGCCCCAGCATTTT; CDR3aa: CASGGGNQPQHF
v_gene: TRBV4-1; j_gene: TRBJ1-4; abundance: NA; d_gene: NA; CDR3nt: TGCGCCAGCAGCCAAGATTGGGGGTTAGCGGGGAAACTGTTTTTT; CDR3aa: CASSQDWGLAGKLFF
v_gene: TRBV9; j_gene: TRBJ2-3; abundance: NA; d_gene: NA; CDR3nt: TGTGCCAGCAGCGAATTAGAGGGGGCAGATACGCAGTATTTT; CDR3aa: CASSELEGADTQYF
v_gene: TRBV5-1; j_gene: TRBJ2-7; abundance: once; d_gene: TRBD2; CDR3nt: TGCGCCAGCAGCTTGGCCGGGACTAGCGGGGGGCCCTACGAGCAGTACTTC; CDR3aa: CASSLAGTSGGPYEQYF
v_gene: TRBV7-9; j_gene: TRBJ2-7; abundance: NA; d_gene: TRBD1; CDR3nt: TGTGCCAGCAGCCTCCGGACAGGGGAGTTGTCCGAGCAGTACTTC; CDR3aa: CASSLRTGELSEQYF
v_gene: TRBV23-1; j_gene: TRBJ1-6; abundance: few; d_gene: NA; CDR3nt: TGCGCCAGCAGTCAATTTCGGGGAAGCTCCTATAATTCACCCCTCCACTTT; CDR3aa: CASSQFRGSSYNSPLHF
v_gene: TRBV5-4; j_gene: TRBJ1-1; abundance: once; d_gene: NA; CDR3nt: TGTGCCAGCAGCTGGGTGGGTCAGGGGCAGGTCCCTGAAGCTTTCTTT; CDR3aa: CASSWVGQGQVPEAFF
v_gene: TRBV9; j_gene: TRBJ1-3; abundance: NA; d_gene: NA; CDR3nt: TGTGCCAGCAGCGGAGTCCTGGGCGCCTCTGGAAACACCATATATTTT; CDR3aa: CASSGVLGASGNTIYF
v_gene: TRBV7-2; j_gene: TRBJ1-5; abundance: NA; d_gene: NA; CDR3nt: TGTGCCAGCAGCTTAGGGGAATATAGCAATCAGCCCCAGCATTTT; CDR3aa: CASSLGEYSNQPQHF
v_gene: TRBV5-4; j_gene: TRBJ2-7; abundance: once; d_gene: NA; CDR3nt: TGTGCCAGCAGCTTGCGGCAGGGCGGCGAGCAGTACTTC; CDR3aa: CASSLRQGGEQYF
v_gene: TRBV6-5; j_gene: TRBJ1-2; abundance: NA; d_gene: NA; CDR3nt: TGTGCCAGCAGTTACCCTCGGGCCTATGGCTACACCTTC; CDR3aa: CASSYPRAYGYTF
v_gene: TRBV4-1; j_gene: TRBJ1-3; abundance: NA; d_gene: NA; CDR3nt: TGCGCCAGCAGCCCCTACGTCGGTTTTGATGCAAACACCATATATTTT; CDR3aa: CASSPYVGFDANTIYF
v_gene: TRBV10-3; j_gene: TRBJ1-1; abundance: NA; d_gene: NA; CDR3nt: TGTGCCATCAGTGAGGGATGGAACACTGAAGCTTTCTTT; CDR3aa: CAISEGWNTEAFF
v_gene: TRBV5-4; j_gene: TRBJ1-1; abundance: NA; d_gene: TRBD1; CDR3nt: TGTGCCAGCAGCCCCGGACAGGGCCAGACCACTGAAGCTTTCTTT; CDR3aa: CASSPGQGQTTEAFF
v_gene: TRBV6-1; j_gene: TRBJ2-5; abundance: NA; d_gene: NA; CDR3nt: TGTGCCAGCAGTGAAGGTGTGCGGGGCGGGTACTTC; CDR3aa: CASSEGVRGGYF
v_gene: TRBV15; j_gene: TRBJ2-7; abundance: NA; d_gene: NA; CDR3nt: TGTGCCACCAGCATCGAGGGGGGCGAGCAGTACTTC; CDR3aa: CATSIEGGEQYF
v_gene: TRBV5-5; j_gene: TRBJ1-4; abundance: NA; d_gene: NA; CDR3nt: TGTGCCAGCAGCTTCGGGCAGGGCGTGATAGAAAAACTGTTTTTT; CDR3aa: CASSFGQGVIEKLFF
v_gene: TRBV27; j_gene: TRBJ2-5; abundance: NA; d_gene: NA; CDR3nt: TGTGCCAGCAGTCCGACCGGACAGGCCCGGGGGAGCCAGTACTTC; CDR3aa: CASSPTGQARGSQYF
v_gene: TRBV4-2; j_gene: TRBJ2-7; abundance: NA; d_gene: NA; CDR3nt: TGTGCCAGCAGCCAAGCGCGAGCAGGTTCCGACTCCTACGAGCAGTACTTC; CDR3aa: CASSQARAGSDSYEQYF
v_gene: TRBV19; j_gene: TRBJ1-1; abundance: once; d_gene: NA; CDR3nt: TGTGCCAGTAGTATCCCCTGGGGCACTGAAGCTTTCTTT; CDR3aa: CASSIPWGTEAFF
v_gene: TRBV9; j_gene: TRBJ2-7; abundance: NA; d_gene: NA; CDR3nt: TGTGCCAGCAGCCCCCCTATGGACCGCTACGAGCAGTACTTC; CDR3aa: CASSPPMDRYEQYF
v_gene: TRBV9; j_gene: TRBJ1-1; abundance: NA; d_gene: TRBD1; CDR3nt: TGTGCCAGCAGCGTAGCAGGGGGTAGTGAAGCTTTCTTT; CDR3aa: CASSVAGGSEAFF
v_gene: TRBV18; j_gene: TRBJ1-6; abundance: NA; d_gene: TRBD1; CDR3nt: TGTGCCAGCTCACCCAGTGACAGGGGGCTAAATTCACCCCTCCACTTT; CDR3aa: CASSPSDRGLNSPLHF
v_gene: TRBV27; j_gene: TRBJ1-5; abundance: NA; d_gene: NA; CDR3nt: TGTGCCAGCAGTTTTGTGAGTAATCAGCCCCAGCATTTT; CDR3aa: CASSFVSNQPQHF
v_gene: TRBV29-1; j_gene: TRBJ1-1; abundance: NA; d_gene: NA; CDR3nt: TGCAGCATTCCGAGGGGGGGATGGACTGAAGCTTTCTTT; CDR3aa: CSIPRGGWTEAFF
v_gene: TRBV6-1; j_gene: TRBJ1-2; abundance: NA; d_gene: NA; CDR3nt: TGTGCCAGCAGTGAAGTGTCCGCGACGATCTATGGCTACACCTTC; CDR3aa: CASSEVSATIYGYTF
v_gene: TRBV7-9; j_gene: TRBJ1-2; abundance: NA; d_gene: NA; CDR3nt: TGTGCCAGCAGCTCCGACTCAGGGGCCTATGGCTACACCTTC; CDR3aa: CASSSDSGAYGYTF
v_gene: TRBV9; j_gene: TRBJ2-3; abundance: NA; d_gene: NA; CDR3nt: TGTGCCAGCAGCGTAGTGGAAAGGGGGGCAGATACGCAGTATTTT; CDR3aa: CASSVVERGADTQYF
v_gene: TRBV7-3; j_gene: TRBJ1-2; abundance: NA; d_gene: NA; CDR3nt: TGTGCCAGCAGCTCGAACCCAGGGGAATTTCGCTATGGCTACACCTTC; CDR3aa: CASSSNPGEFRYGYTF
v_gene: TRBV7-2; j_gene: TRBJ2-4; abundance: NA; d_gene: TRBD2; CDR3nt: TGTGCCAGCAGCTTAGCTGGGGTAGCGGGAAACATTCAGTACTTC; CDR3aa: CASSLAGVAGNIQYF
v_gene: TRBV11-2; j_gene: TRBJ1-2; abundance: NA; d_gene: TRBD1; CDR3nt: TGTGCCAGCAGCTTAGCCGCAGGGGGCGGCTATGGCTACACCTTC; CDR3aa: CASSLAAGGGYGYTF
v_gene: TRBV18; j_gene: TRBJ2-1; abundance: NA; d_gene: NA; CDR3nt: TGTGCCAGCTCACCAAATAATGAGCAGTTCTTC; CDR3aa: CASSPNNEQFF
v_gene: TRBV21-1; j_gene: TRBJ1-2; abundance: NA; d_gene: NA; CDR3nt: TGTGCCAGCAGCAAAACAGGGAGGCATGGCTACACCTTC; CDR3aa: CASSKTGRHGYTF
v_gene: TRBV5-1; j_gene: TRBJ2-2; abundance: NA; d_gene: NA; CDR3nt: TGCGCCAGCAGCTTCTCCAGGGGATCGAAAACCGGGGAGCTGTTTTTT; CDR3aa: CASSFSRGSKTGELFF
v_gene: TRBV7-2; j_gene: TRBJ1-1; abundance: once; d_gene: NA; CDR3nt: TGTGCCAGCAGTCGAGACACCGTGAACACTGAAGCTTTCTTT; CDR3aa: CASSRDTVNTEAFF
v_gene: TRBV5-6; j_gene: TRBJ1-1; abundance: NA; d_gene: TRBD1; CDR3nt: TGTGCCAGCAGCCCCGGGACAGACCCCGAAGCTTTCTTT; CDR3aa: CASSPGTDPEAFF
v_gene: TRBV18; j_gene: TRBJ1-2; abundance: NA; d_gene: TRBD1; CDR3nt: TGTGCCAGCTCACAGGGACAGGGTAACTATGGCTACACCTTC; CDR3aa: CASSQGQGNYGYTF
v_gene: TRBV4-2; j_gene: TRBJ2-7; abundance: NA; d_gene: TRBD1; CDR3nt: TGTGCCAGCAGCGACCGGGACAGGGCCTACGAGCAGTACTTC; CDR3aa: CASSDRDRAYEQYF
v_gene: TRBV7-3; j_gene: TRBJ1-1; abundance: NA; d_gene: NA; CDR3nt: TGTGCCAGCAGCTGGCAGGGCGTCACTGAAGCTTTCTTT; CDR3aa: CASSWQGVTEAFF
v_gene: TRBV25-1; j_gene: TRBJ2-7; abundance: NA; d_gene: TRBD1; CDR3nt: TGTGCCACGGCGGTAGGGTGCGAGCCGGGACAGGTTTTTTGTCGGCAGTACTTC; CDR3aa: CATAVGCEPGQVFCRQYF